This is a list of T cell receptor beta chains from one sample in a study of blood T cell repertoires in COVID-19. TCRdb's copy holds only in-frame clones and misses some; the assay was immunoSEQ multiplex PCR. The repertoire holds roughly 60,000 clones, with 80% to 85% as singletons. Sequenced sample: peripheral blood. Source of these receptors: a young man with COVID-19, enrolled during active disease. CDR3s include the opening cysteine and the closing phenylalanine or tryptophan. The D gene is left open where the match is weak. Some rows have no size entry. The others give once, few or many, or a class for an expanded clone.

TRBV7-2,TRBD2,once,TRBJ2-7,CASSGLAGFYEQYF,TGTGCCAGCAGCGGACTAGCGGGCTTCTACGAGCAGTACTTC
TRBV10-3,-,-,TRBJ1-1,CAISRGGETEAFF,TGTGCCATCAGCCGCGGGGGGGAGACTGAAGCTTTCTTT
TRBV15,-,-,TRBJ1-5,CATSRAGGQPQHF,TGTGCCACCAGCAGAGCGGGAGGTCAGCCCCAGCATTTT
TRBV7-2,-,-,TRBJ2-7,CASSLGSDYEQYF,TGTGCCAGCAGCTTAGGCAGCGACTACGAGCAGTACTTC
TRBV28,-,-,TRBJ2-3,CASSLRNTQYF,TGTGCCAGCAGTTTGAGAAATACGCAGTATTTT
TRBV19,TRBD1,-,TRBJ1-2,CASSPTRTGDGYTF,TGTGCCAGTAGTCCAACCCGGACAGGGGATGGCTACACCTTC
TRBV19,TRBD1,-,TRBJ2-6,CASRWGTGDTGANVLTF,TGTGCCAGTCGGTGGGGGACAGGGGATACTGGGGCCAACGTCCTGACTTTC
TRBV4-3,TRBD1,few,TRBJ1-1,CASSSRTGEAFF,TGCGCCAGCAGCTCTCGGACAGGCGAAGCTTTCTTT
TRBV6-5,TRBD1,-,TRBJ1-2,CASSPGQGNYGYTF,TGTGCCAGCAGCCCCGGACAGGGAAACTATGGCTACACCTTC
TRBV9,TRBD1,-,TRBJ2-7,CASSVSGGRRGYEQYF,TGTGCCAGCAGCGTTTCAGGGGGCCGGAGGGGCTACGAGCAGTACTTC
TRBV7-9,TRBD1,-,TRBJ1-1,CASSKSGGKNTEAFF,TGTGCCAGCAGCAAATCAGGGGGAAAGAACACTGAAGCTTTCTTT
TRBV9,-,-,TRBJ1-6,CASSVTTGSSPLHF,TGTGCCAGCAGCGTAACAACGGGGTCTTCACCCCTCCACTTT
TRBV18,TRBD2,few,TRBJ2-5,CASSPRKGLAGAETQYF,TGTGCCAGCTCACCACGGAAGGGACTAGCGGGAGCTGAGACCCAGTACTTC
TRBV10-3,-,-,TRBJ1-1,CAIMSGNTEAFF,TGTGCCATCATGAGCGGGAACACTGAAGCTTTCTTT
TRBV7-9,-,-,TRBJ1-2,CASSKGREPYYGYTF,TGTGCCAGCAGCAAAGGACGGGAGCCATACTATGGCTACACCTTC
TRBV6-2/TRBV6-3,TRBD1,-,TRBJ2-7,CASSGPGQDSYEQYF,TGTGCCAGCAGTGGTCCGGGACAGGACTCCTACGAGCAGTACTTC
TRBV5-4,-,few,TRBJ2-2,CASSLDQGRTGELFF,TGTGCCAGCAGCTTGGACCAGGGGCGGACCGGGGAGCTGTTTTTT
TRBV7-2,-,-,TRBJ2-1,CASSLVVSQWNEQFF,TGTGCCAGCAGCTTAGTGGTTAGCCAGTGGAATGAGCAGTTCTTC
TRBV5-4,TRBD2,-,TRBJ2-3,CASSFGSGMTDTQYF,TGTGCCAGCAGCTTTGGTAGCGGGATGACAGATACGCAGTATTTT
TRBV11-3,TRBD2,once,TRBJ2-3,CASFTSGRTDTQYF,TGTGCCAGCTTCACTAGCGGGAGGACAGATACGCAGTATTTT
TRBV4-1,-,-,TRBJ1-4,CASSQVLRGRTNEKLFF,TGCGCCAGCAGCCAAGTCCTCAGGGGTCGGACTAATGAAAAACTGTTTTTT
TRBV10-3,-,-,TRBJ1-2,CAISDPAGMGSNYGYTF,TGTGCCATCAGTGATCCAGCGGGCATGGGGTCTAACTATGGCTACACCTTC
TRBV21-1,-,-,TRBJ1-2,CASSKPPWGSGCYGYTF,TGTGCCAGCAGCAAACCCCCCTGGGGCAGCGGGTGCTATGGCTACACCTTC
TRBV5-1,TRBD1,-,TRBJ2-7,CASSSGGTNEQYF,TGCGCCAGCAGTTCAGGGGGCACGAACGAGCAGTACTTC
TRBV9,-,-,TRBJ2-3,CASSVGGGGNTQYF,TGTGCCAGCAGCGTAGGGGGAGGAGGGAATACGCAGTATTTT
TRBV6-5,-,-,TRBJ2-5,CASTGKTGRQETQYF,TGTGCCAGCACCGGTAAGACAGGACGGCAAGAGACCCAGTACTTC
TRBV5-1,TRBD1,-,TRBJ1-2,CASSLEGGNYGYTF,TGCGCCAGCAGCTTGGAAGGGGGCAACTATGGCTACACCTTC
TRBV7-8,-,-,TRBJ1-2,CASSLNPGWGSGYTF,TGTGCCAGCAGCCTCAACCCAGGGTGGGGCTCCGGCTACACCTTC
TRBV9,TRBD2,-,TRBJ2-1,CASSVAPSGYNEQFF,TGTGCCAGCAGCGTAGCCCCTAGCGGGTACAATGAGCAGTTCTTC
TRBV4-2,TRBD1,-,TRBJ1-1,CASSQSTGGDGNTEAFF,TGTGCCAGCAGCCAATCGACAGGGGGCGATGGGAACACTGAAGCTTTCTTT
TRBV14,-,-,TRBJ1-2,CASSQDRDNYGYTF,TGTGCCAGCAGCCAAGACAGGGATAACTATGGCTACACCTTC
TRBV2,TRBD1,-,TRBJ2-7,CASRTYRGVDEQYF,TGTGCCAGCAGGACATACAGGGGAGTGGACGAGCAGTACTTC
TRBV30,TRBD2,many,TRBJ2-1,CAWIFSSGRISEQFF,TGTGCCTGGATTTTCTCTAGCGGGAGGATCTCTGAGCAGTTCTTC
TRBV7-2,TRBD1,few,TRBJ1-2,CASSLGEGAGGYGYTF,TGTGCCAGCAGCCTAGGAGAGGGGGCCGGAGGCTATGGCTACACCTTC
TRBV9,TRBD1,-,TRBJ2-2,CASSVGAGGTGELFF,TGTGCCAGCAGCGTAGGGGCAGGGGGCACCGGGGAGCTGTTTTTT
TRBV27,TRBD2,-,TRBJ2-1,CASSLATSGLREQFF,TGTGCCAGCAGTTTAGCCACTAGCGGTCTTCGAGAGCAGTTCTTC
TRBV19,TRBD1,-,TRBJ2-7,CASSILTGAREQYF,TGTGCCAGTAGTATTCTTACAGGGGCGCGCGAGCAGTACTTC
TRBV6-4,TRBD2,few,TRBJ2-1,CASSDTAGGYNEQFF,TGTGCCAGCAGTGATACGGCGGGAGGTTACAATGAGCAGTTCTTC
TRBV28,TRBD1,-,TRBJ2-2,CASRGEGATGELFF,TGTGCCAGCAGGGGAGAGGGGGCGACCGGGGAGCTGTTTTTT
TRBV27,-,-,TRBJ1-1,CASIPPGGYTEAFF,TGTGCCAGCATCCCCCCTGGGGGGTACACTGAAGCTTTCTTT
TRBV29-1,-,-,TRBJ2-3,CSVETRTDTQYF,TGCAGCGTTGAGACTCGCACAGATACGCAGTATTTT
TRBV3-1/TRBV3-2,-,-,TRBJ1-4,CASSLQGSEDEKLFF,TGTGCCAGCAGCCTTCAGGGATCTGAAGATGAAAAACTGTTTTTT
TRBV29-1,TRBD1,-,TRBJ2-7,CSVPGTGVYEQYF,TGCAGCGTTCCCGGGACAGGGGTTTACGAGCAGTACTTC
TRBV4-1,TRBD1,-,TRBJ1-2,CASSQDQGTGGYGYTF,TGCGCCAGCAGCCAAGATCAAGGGACAGGGGGCTATGGCTACACCTTC
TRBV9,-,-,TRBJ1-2,CASSLGTGGNYGYTF,TGTGCCAGCAGCCTCGGGACGGGGGGGAACTATGGCTACACCTTC
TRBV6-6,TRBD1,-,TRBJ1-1,CASSLNRQGQAFF,TGTGCCAGCAGTTTAAATAGACAGGGCCAAGCTTTCTTT
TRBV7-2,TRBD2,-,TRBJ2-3,CASSTGVAGGVDTQYF,TGTGCCAGCAGCACCGGGGTAGCGGGAGGGGTAGATACGCAGTATTTT
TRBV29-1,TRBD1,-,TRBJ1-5,CSVEDLTSTGADQPQHF,TGCAGCGTTGAAGACCTTACATCGACAGGGGCCGATCAGCCCCAGCATTTT
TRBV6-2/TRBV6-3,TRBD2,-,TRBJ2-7,CASSYSIFTSEIYEQYF,TGTGCCAGCAGTTACTCGATTTTTACTAGCGAGATCTACGAGCAGTACTTC
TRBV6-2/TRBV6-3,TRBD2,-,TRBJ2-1,CASSYGPAGGRNEQFF,TGTGCCAGCAGTTATGGTCCAGCGGGAGGGCGAAATGAGCAGTTCTTC
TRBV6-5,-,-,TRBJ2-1,CASSITPGGREQFF,TGTGCCAGCAGTATCACCCCAGGGGGGAGGGAGCAGTTCTTC
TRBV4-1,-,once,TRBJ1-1,CASSQDKDTRQEAFF,TGCGCCAGCAGCCAAGATAAGGACACCCGGCAGGAAGCTTTCTTT
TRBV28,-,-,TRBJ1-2,CASSGGIYGYTF,TGTGCCAGCAGCGGAGGGATCTATGGCTACACCTTC
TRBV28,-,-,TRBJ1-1,CASSYKPTEAFF,TGTGCCAGCAGTTATAAGCCGACTGAAGCTTTCTTT
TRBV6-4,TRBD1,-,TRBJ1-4,CASQGDPAGKLFF,TGTGCCAGCCAGGGGGACCCCGCCGGGAAACTGTTTTTT
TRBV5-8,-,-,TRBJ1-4,CASSLGRSAGINEKLFF,TGTGCCAGCAGCTTGGGACGGTCGGCAGGGATTAATGAAAAACTGTTTTTT
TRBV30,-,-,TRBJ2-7,CAWTPRAITRGQYF,TGTGCCTGGACCCCCCGGGCCATTACGCGGGGGCAGTACTTC
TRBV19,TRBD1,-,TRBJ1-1,CASTPGTGGTEAFF,TGTGCCAGTACTCCAGGGACAGGAGGTACTGAAGCTTTCTTT
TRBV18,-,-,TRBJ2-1,CASSPPSERNEQFF,TGTGCCAGCTCACCACCGAGTGAGAGGAATGAGCAGTTCTTC